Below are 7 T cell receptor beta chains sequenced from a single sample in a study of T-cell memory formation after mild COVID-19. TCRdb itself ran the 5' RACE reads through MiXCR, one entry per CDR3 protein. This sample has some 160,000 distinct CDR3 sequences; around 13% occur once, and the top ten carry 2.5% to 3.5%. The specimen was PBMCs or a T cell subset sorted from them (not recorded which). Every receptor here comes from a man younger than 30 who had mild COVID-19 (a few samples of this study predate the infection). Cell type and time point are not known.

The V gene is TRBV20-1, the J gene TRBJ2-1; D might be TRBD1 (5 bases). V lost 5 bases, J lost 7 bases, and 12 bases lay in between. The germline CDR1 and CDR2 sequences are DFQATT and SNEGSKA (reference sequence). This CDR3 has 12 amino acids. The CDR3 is CSAPFQGNEQFF. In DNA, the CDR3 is TGCAGTGCTCCGTTCCAGGGTAATGAGCAGTTCTTC.

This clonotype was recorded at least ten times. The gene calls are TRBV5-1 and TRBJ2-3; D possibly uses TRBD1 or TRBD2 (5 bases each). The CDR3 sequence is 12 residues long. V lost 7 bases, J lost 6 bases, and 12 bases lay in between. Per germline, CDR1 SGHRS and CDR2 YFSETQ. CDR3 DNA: TGCGCCAGCCGGGAAGGGGCCGATACGCAGTATTTT. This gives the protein CASREGADTQYF.

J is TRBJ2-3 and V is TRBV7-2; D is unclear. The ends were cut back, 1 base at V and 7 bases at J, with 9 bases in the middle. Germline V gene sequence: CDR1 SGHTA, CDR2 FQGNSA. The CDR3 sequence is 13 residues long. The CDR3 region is CASSLEGGNTQYF. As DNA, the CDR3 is TGTGCCAGCAGCTTAGAAGGCGGTAATACGCAGTATTTT.

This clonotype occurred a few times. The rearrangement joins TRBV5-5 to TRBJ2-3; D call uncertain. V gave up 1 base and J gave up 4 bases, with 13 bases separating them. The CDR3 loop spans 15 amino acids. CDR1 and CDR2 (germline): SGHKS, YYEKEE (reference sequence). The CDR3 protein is CASSLNRIRSDTQYF. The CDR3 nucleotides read TGTGCCAGCAGCTTGAACAGAATAAGATCAGATACGCAGTATTTT.

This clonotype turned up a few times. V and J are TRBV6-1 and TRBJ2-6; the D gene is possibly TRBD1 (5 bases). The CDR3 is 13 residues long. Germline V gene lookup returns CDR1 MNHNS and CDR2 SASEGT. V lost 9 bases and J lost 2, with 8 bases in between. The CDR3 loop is CASLRAGANVLTF. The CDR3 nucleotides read TGTGCCAGTCTCAGGGCTGGGGCCAACGTCCTGACTTTC.

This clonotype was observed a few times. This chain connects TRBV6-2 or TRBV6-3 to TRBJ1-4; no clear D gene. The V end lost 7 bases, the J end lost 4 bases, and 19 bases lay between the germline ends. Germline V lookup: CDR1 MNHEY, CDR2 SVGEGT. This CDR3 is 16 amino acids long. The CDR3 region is CASTDPEGGINEKLFF. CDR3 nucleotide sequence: TGTGCCAGCACCGACCCTGAGGGTGGGATTAATGAAAAACTGTTTTTT.

The CDR3 DNA reads as TGTGCCAGCAGGCGGGGGGAAGGGGACACTGAAGCTTTCTTT. The encoded protein is CASRRGEGDTEAFF. The chain joins TRBV12-3 or TRBV12-4 to TRBJ1-1; possibly TRBD1 for D (5 bases). V was pared by 6 bases and J by 3 bases, with 14 bases between. The CDR3 is 14 amino acids.